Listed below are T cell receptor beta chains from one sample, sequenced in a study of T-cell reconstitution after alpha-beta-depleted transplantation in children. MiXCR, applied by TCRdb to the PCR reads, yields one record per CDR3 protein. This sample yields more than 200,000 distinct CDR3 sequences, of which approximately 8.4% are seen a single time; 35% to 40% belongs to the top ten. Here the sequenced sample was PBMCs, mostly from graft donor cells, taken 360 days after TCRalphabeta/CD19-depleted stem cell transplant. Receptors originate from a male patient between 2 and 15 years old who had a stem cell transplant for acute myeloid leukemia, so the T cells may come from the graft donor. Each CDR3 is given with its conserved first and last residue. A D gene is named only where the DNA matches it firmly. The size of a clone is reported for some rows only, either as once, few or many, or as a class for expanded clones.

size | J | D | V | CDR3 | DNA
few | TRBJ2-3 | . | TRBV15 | CATTYGGRSTDTQYF | TGTGCCACCACCTATGGTGGTCGAAGCACAGATACGCAGTATTTT
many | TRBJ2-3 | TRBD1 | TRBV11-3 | CASSSGQGTDTQYF | TGTGCCAGCAGCTCCGGACAGGGAACAGATACGCAGTATTTT
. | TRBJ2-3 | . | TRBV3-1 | CASSQGTPRVTDTQYF | TGTGCCAGCAGCCAAGGGACGCCCCGAGTGACAGATACGCAGTATTTT
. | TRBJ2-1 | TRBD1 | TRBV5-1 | CASSLAGQGDNEQFF | TGCGCCAGCAGCTTGGCGGGACAGGGAGACAATGAGCAGTTCTTC
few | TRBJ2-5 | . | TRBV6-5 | CASSYLAEGAKQETQYF | TGTGCCAGCAGTTACTTGGCGGAGGGAGCAAAGCAAGAGACCCAGTACTTC
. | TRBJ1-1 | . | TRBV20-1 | CSARARVTEAFF | TGCAGTGCTAGAGCCAGGGTCACTGAAGCTTTCTTT
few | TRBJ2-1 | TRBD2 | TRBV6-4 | CASSNSGGPNNEQFF | TGTGCCAGCAGTAATAGCGGGGGGCCGAACAATGAGCAGTTCTTC
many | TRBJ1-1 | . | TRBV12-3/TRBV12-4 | CASSFSDTEAFF | TGTGCCAGCAGTTTCTCGGACACTGAAGCTTTCTTT
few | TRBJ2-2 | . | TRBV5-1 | CASSMTHTSPGELFF | TGCGCCAGCAGCATGACCCACACTAGCCCCGGGGAGCTGTTTTTT
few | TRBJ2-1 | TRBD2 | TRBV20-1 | CSARGLAGRYNEQFF | TGCAGTGCCCGGGGACTAGCGGGGAGATACAATGAGCAGTTCTTC
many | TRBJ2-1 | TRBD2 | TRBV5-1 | CASSSGPVAGGSYNEQFF | TGCGCCAGCAGCTCTGGGCCCGTAGCGGGAGGGTCCTACAATGAGCAGTTCTTC
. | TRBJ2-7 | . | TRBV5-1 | CASKNRDSYEQYF | TGCGCCAGCAAGAATCGGGACTCCTACGAGCAGTACTTC
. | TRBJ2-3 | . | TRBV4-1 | CASSQYHPDPTDTQYF | TGCGCCAGCAGCCAATACCACCCCGACCCCACAGATACGCAGTATTTT
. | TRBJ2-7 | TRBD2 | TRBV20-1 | CSARLAGAGEQYF | TGCAGTGCTAGACTAGCGGGAGCAGGGGAGCAGTACTTC
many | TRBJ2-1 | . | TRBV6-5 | CASSYSGAGQYNEQFF | TGTGCCAGCAGTTACTCGGGAGCGGGCCAATACAATGAGCAGTTCTTC
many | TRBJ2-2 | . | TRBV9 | CASSVDGFNTGELFF | TGTGCCAGCAGCGTAGACGGCTTTAACACCGGGGAGCTGTTTTTT
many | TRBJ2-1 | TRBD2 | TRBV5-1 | CASTLAVGPHNEQFF | TGCGCCAGCACACTAGCGGTCGGGCCCCACAATGAGCAGTTCTTC